These 18 T cell receptor beta chains were all obtained from the same sample, sequenced in a study of T cells in women clearing cervical HPV infection. Measured with immunoSEQ multiplex PCR; TCRdb has only the in-frame clones, and not every one. Found here are almost 20,000 clones; the top ten clones hold 3.2%. Sequencing used blood buffy coat. The receptors come from a woman between 18 and 75 years old with a cervical HPV16 infection that either progressed to CIN3+ or cleared (not recorded which).

Regarding this clone: The CDR3 end lies 3 residues beyond the end of the read and is filled in from the germline J gene. This sequence joins TRBV7-3 and TRBJ1-1, with 9 bases aligning to TRBD1. The CDR3 contains 15 residues. Germline assignment: CDR1 SGHTA and CDR2 FQGTGA. V shed 5 bases, J shed 5 bases, and the junction held 9 bases outside the gene matches. The CDR3 loop reads CASSITGGRETEAFF. CDR3 DNA, as far as it was read: TGTGCCAGCAGCATCACAGGGGGCAGGGAAACTGAA.

A remark on this clone: Read data end 3 residues before the CDR3 end; the end is taken from the germline J gene. V is TRBV4-1 and J is TRBJ2-7; 11 bases map to TRBD1. Germline V lookup: CDR1 MGHRA, CDR2 YSYEKL. Unmatched junction bases numbered 3, after V lost 4 bases and J lost 1 base. This CDR3 is built from 15 residues. CDR3 bases read: TGCGCCAGCAGCCGGGGACAGGGGGGATCCTACGAG. As protein: CASSRGQGGSYE. In full, the CDR3 reads CASSRGQGGSYEQYF.

On this clone itself: Sequencing ends 3 residues short of the CDR3 end; the germline J gene provides the rest. This chain links TRBV20-1 with TRBJ1-4, with 9 bases identical to TRBD1. CDR1 and CDR2 (germline): DFQATT, SNEGSKA (reference sequence). This CDR3 has 14 amino acids. V trimming: 2 bases; J trimming: 6 bases; junction bases outside the gene matches: 4. CDR3 amino acids: CSARYRGRDEKLFF. The CDR3 DNA, read in part, is TGCAGTGCTAGATACAGGGGGCGGGATGAAAAA.

As for this clone: The germline gene is not matched at one end of the junction; a read error may be the cause. The CDR3 is cut off 3 residues early in the read; its end comes from the germline J gene. V usage is TRBV7-7 and J usage is TRBJ2-5, with D possibly matching TRBD2 (6 bases). CDR1 is SSHAT, CDR2 FNYEAQ, per germline (reference sequence). The CDR3 runs 13 residues. Partial CDR3 DNA: TGTGCTAGCAGCTCGAGACTAGAGGAGACC. Amino acid sequence: CASSSRLEET. The complete CDR3 reads CASSSRLEETQYF.

Of note for this clone: The CDR3 is cut off 3 residues early in the read; its end comes from the germline J gene. The gene calls are TRBV5-1 and TRBJ1-1, with D possibly being TRBD1 (5 bases). Germline CDR1 SGHRS, CDR2 YFSETQ. Trimming took 0 bases from V and 2 from J, leaving 14 bases between them. The CDR3 is 16 residues long. The CDR3 reads CASSLVSGGLNTEAFF. Incomplete CDR3 DNA: TGCGCCAGCAGCTTGGTTAGTGGGGGGTTAAACACTGAA.

As to this clone: The read terminates 3 residues ahead of where the CDR3 ends, so the germline J gene completes it. The V and J genes are TRBV5-1 and TRBJ1-2; TRBD1 aligns across 7 bases. Trimming at V came to 4 bases and at J to 4 bases, leaving 7 bases not matched to a gene. The CDR3 loop spans 14 amino acids. Germline V gene sequence: CDR1 SGHRS, CDR2 YFSETQ. This CDR3 reads CASSPDRDPYGYTF. CDR3 bases read: TGCGCCAGCAGCCCCGACAGGGATCCCTATGGC.

About this clone itself: Sequencing ends 3 residues short of the CDR3 end; the germline J gene provides the rest. This chain uses TRBV12-3 or TRBV12-4 with TRBJ2-1; 9 bases are a match to TRBD2. Trimming cost V 6 bases and J 8 bases; bases outside gene matches: 11. The CDR3 has 15 residues. CDR3 sequence: CASSLRLAGSDEQFF. The sequenced part of the CDR3 DNA is TGTGCCAGCAGCCTCCGCCTAGCGGGGTCGGATGAG.

To note about this clone: Read coverage stops 3 residues before the CDR3 terminus; the germline J gene supplies the remainder. This sequence joins TRBV5-4 and TRBJ2-4, with 8 bases identical to TRBD2. The CDR3 is 14 residues long. Trimming cost V 4 bases and J 9 bases; bases outside gene matches: 9. Looked up from germline, CDR1 is SGHNT and CDR2 is YYREEE (reference sequence). The CDR3 DNA, read in part, is TGTGCCAGCAGCGCCCCGGGGGGGTACTTCATT. Amino acids: CASSAPGGYFI. The CDR3, in full, reads CASSAPGGYFIQYF.

Remarks on this clone: The read terminates 3 residues ahead of where the CDR3 ends, so the germline J gene completes it. This chain connects TRBV2 to TRBJ2-7, with TRBD2 identical over 13 bases. Looked up from germline, CDR1 is SNHLY and CDR2 is FYNNEI. The CDR3 is 15 residues long. The junction had 3 bases not matched to a gene; V was cut back by 4 bases and J by 3 bases. CDR3 DNA (partial): TGTGCCAGCAGTGGACTAGCGGGGGGATTCTACGAG. Protein sequence: CASSGLAGGFYE. The full CDR3 is CASSGLAGGFYEQYF.

As concerns this clone: The CDR3 extends 3 residues past the end of the read, so its final part is completed from the germline J gene. The chain has TRBV2 and TRBJ2-7; possibly TRBD1 for D (6 bases). Germline lookup yields CDR1 SNHLY and CDR2 FYNNEI. The V gene lost 5 bases and the J gene lost 4 bases, with 18 bases spanning the gap. The CDR3 has 15 residues. CDR3 region: CASSPRQVQSYEQYF. Partial CDR3 DNA: TGTGCCAGCAGTCCTCGACAGGTGCAAAGTTACGAG.

Concerning this clone: The CDR3 is cut off 3 residues early in the read; its end comes from the germline J gene. The V gene is TRBV18, the J gene TRBJ1-2; 7 bases line up with TRBD1. The V gene end was trimmed by 6 bases and the J gene end by 4 bases; junction bases not matched to a gene: 8. Germline V gives CDR1 KGHSH, CDR2 LQKENI. The CDR3 spans 14 residues. The CDR3 loop reads CASSLAGGSYGYTF. The DNA read from the CDR3 is TGTGCCAGCTCGCTGGCAGGGGGTAGCTATGGC. Drawing the rest from reference TRBV18 and TRBJ1-2, the complete variable domain is NAGVMQNPRHLVRRRGQEARLRCSPMKGHSHVYWYRQLPEEGLKFMVYLQKENIIDESGMPKERFSAEFPKEGPSILRIQQVVRGDSAAYFCASSLAGGSYGYTFGSGTRLTVV.

For this clone: The read terminates 3 residues ahead of where the CDR3 ends, so the germline J gene completes it. This sequence joins TRBV20-1 and TRBJ2-5; D call uncertain. The CDR3 is 11 amino acids. The germline V and J ends were trimmed by 6 bases and 2 bases, with 7 bases remaining between them. From germline, CDR1 is DFQATT and CDR2 SNEGSKA (reference sequence). The CDR3 loop reads CSATGQETQYF. The sequenced part of the CDR3 DNA is TGCAGTGCCACCGGTCAAGAGACC.

CDR3 DNA (partial): TGTGCCTGGAGGGCTAGCGGGGCTCAAGAGACC. It is translated as CAWRASGAQET. The entire CDR3 sequence reads CAWRASGAQETQYF. The chain uses TRBV30 and TRBJ2-5; the match to TRBD2 covers 9 bases. The CDR3 end lies 3 residues beyond the end of the read and is filled in from the germline J gene. Germline V lookup: CDR1 GTSNPN, CDR2 SVGIG (reference sequence). With V trimmed by 3 bases and J by 2 bases, 4 bases remained unmatched. The CDR3 contains 14 residues.

In regard to this clone: The sequenced fragment ends 3 residues before the CDR3 boundary, so the rest is inferred from the germline J gene. V gene TRBV12-3 or TRBV12-4 combines with J gene TRBJ2-5; D is possibly TRBD2 (5 bases). The V end lost 5 bases, the J end lost 7 bases, and 11 bases lay between the germline ends. This CDR3 is 12 amino acids long. Incomplete CDR3 DNA: TGTGCCAGCAGTAGGGCCCGGGGGACC. It codes for CASSRARGT. The whole CDR3 is CASSRARGTQYF.

Concerning this clone: The CDR3 end is not reached by the read, which stops 3 residues before it; the germline J gene fills it in. The chain couples TRBV14 to TRBJ2-5; 12 positions match TRBD2. Germline-derived CDR1 and CDR2 are SGHDN and FVKESK. CDR3 length: 17 residues. J lost 2 bases, V lost 1 base, and 5 bases had no gene match. The CDR3: CASSQGSGLAGQETQYF. The sequenced part of the CDR3 DNA is TGTGCCAGCAGCCAAGGATCCGGACTAGCGGGGCAAGAGACC.

Details on this clone: The read ends 3 residues shy of where the CDR3 ends; the end is completed using the germline J gene. The chain is built from TRBV18 and TRBJ1-2; no reliable D call. Trimming stripped 4 bases from V and 1 base from J, with 7 bases between. Germline V gene lookup returns CDR1 KGHSH and CDR2 LQKENI. The CDR3 spans 13 residues. The CDR3 sequence is CASSLEGNYGYTF. The part of the CDR3 DNA that was read is TGTGCCAGCTCACTAGAGGGTAACTATGGC.

CDR3 DNA, as far as it was read: TGTGCCAGCAGCTTATTCGGCGATAGCGGGGGTTCCTACGAG. Amino acids: CASSLFGDSGGSYE. The full CDR3 protein reads CASSLFGDSGGSYEQYF. The V gene is TRBV13, the J gene TRBJ2-7; the match to TRBD2 covers 9 bases. Read sequence stops 3 residues before the CDR3 end, and the germline J gene provides the missing end. The CDR3 sequence is 17 residues long. Unmatched junction bases numbered 9, after V lost 2 bases and J lost 1 base. Germline V gives CDR1 PRHDT, CDR2 FYEKMQ (reference sequence).

Comment on this clone: The CDR3 extends 3 residues past the end of the read, so its final part is completed from the germline J gene. The J gene is TRBJ1-1, the V gene TRBV5-4, with a tentative D call TRBD1 (5 bases). The CDR3 is 14 residues long. The germline V gene has CDR1 SGHNT and CDR2 YYREEE (reference sequence). The V gene lost 4 bases and the J gene lost 1 base, with 11 bases spanning the gap. CDR3 region: CASSRGGGNTEAFF. The CDR3 DNA, read in part, is TGTGCCAGCAGCCGTGGGGGGGGGAACACTGAA.